There are a few counts of the clone carrying this T cell receptor (beta chain). The antigen is unknown. The sample belongs to a study of CD8 T cells in ankylosing spondylitis. Study-level results: Reported data indicate significant enrichment of disease-linked clones within matched ankylosing spondylitis synovial fluid.

Each TCR beta library was made by quantitative 5'-RACE that incorporated molecular barcodes. Via MiXCR, TCRdb re-called the 5' RACE reads, giving one row per CDR3 protein. The sample holds 150,000 to 200,000 distinct CDR3 sequences; 11% are singletons and the top ten take 25% to 35%. Per the germline V gene, CDR1 is SGHAT and CDR2 is FQNNGV. The CDR3 is 19 amino acids. V lost 3 bases to trimming and J lost 0 bases, with 22 bases between them. Sequencing used blood, either unsorted or a sorted T cell fraction (not recorded which). The sequence derives from a male donor with ankylosing spondylitis or in good health (not recorded which). The chain recombines TRBV11-2 with TRBJ2-3, with a tentative D call TRBD2 (6 bases). This CDR3 reads CASSFMPGATSTSTDTQYF. CDR3 nucleotide sequence: TGTGCCAGCAGCTTTATGCCGGGAGCTACCTCAACAAGCACAGATACGCAGTATTTT.